This paragraph covers one T cell receptor (beta chain) sequence. The CDR3 consists of 11 residues. The V end was cut by 5 bases, the J end by 13 bases, with 18 bases between. Germline V gene sequence: CDR1 DFQATT, CDR2 SNEGSKA (reference sequence). This entry belongs to a study of OX40 agonist ivuxolimab in advanced cancers. The overall study: Given to patients was ivuxolimab, an agonistic anti-OX40 (CD134) antibody. The dose-escalation cohort had hepatocellular carcinoma, melanoma, renal cell or head and neck cancer.

Method: immunoSEQ multiplex PCR; TCRdb's copy keeps in-frame clones and lacks some. Of about 70,000 clones listed, approximately 82% were seen once; the top ten hold over 6.5%. This material consisted of CD4+ or CD8+ T cells sorted from blood, taken in a trial of the OX40 agonist ivuxolimab. The TCR sequence derives from an adult with an advanced solid tumor such as melanoma, head and neck, liver or kidney cancer. This chain links TRBV20-1 with TRBJ2-7; D is perhaps TRBD2 (6 bases). CDR3 sequence reads: CSAGDGTEIYV. CDR3 DNA: TGCAGTGCTGGGGACGGGACTGAGATATACGTC.